The 17 T cell receptor beta chains below all came from one sample that was sequenced in a study of cytomegalovirus exposure and HLA in healthy donors. This PCR relied on a set of 60 Vbeta primers and 13 Jbeta primers. Clones were sequenced by immunoSEQ multiplex PCR, and TCRdb holds only the in-frame ones, with some missing. This repertoire shows 150,000 to 180,000 clones, 65% to 85% found once; its top ten account for over 5%. The sequenced sample was PBMCs. The receptors here all came from a woman between 35 and 50 years old in good health and CMV-seropositive.

CDR3 sequence: CASSGTQGGGYTF. The CDR3, as DNA: TGTGCCAGCAGCGGAACACAGGGTGGTGGCTACACCTTC. This chain joins TRBV9 and TRBJ1-2, with D perhaps matching TRBD1 (6 bases). CDR1 is SGDLS, CDR2 YYNGEE, per germline. The CDR3 covers 13 residues. The ends were cut back, 3 bases at V and 7 bases at J, with 13 bases in the middle.

V and J are TRBV19 and TRBJ2-4, with 9 positions matching TRBD2. The germline gives CDR1 LNHDA, CDR2 SQIVND (reference sequence). This CDR3 contains 19 residues. Germline trimming cut 4 bases from V and 0 bases from J; bases unmatched to any gene: 13. Written as DNA, the CDR3 is TGTGCCAGTAGTAAGTCGGTAGCGGGAGTGTCCTTAGCCAAAAACATTCAGTACTTC. As protein: CASSKSVAGVSLAKNIQYF.

The CDR3 loop reads CASSKAGLAGLSSYNEQFF. As DNA, the CDR3 is TGTGCCAGCAGCAAAGCCGGACTAGCGGGGTTGAGCTCCTACAATGAGCAGTTCTTC. The gene calls are TRBV21-1 and TRBJ2-1; the table's D call, TRBD2, has no DNA check behind it. TRBV21-1 is deemed a pseudogene. The CDR3 loop spans 19 amino acids.

The chain recombines TRBV5-4 with TRBJ2-7; D is perhaps TRBD1 (5 bases). The CDR3 has 13 amino acids. Germline V CDR1 and CDR2: SGHNT, YYREEE (reference sequence). Trimming pared 2 bases from V and 5 bases from J, leaving 11 bases between. The DNA for the CDR3 is TGTGCCAGCAGCTTTACAGGTAGTCACGAGCAGTACTTC. Its protein is CASSFTGSHEQYF.

The CDR3 spells CASSRLVKTGELFF. The CDR3 DNA reads as TGTGCCAGCAGCAGACTAGTAAAGACCGGGGAGCTGTTTTTT. The chain carries TRBV9 and TRBJ2-2; a possible D gene is TRBD2 (6 bases). Between the trimmed V and J ends, which lost 4 bases and 5 bases, there was a span of 12 bases. Per germline, CDR1 SGDLS and CDR2 YYNGEE. The CDR3 totals 14 residues.

The chain links TRBV9 to TRBJ2-1; D possibly corresponds to TRBD2 (5 bases). This CDR3 is built from 15 residues. CDR1 and CDR2 (germline): SGDLS, YYNGEE. V lost 4 bases and J lost 4, with 15 bases in between. CDR3 coding DNA: TGTGCCAGCAGCCTGACTAACGTCTTTTACAATGAGCAGTTCTTC. Residues: CASSLTNVFYNEQFF.

The chain couples TRBV9 to TRBJ2-4, with TRBD2 matching over 7 bases. CDR1 and CDR2 from the germline V gene are SGDLS and YYNGEE. The CDR3 sequence is 14 residues long. V lost 4 bases to trimming and J lost 2 bases; unmatched junction nucleotides: 3. The DNA of the CDR3 is TGTGCCAGCAGCAACGGGAGGACCAAAAACATTCAGTACTTC. Protein product: CASSNGRTKNIQYF.

The CDR3 bases are TGTGCCAGCAGCTTCCAGGGGGCATCCTACGAGCAGTACTTC. Its translation is CASSFQGASYEQYF. V and J are TRBV7-6 and TRBJ2-7, with 8 bases aligning to TRBD1. The CDR3 loop spans 14 amino acids. Looked up from germline, CDR1 is SGHVS and CDR2 is FNYEAQ. Trimming at V came to 3 bases and at J to 1 base, leaving 2 bases not matched to a gene. Full variable domain (rest looked up from reference TRBV7-6 and TRBJ2-7): GAGVSQSPRYKVTKRGQDVALRCDPISGHVSLYWYRQALGQGPEFLTYFNYEAQQDKSGLPNDRFSAERPEGSISTLTIQRTEQRDSAMYRCASSFQGASYEQYFGPGTRLTVT.

V gene TRBV6-1 combines with J gene TRBJ2-2; D call uncertain. CDR1 MNHNS and CDR2 SASEGT come from the germline V gene. CDR3 length equals 15 residues. The V and J ends lost 6 bases and 0 bases respectively, with 11 bases between them. The CDR3 region is CASRRNEANTGELFF. The CDR3 nucleotides are TGTGCCAGCAGGCGTAACGAAGCGAACACCGGGGAGCTGTTTTTT.

This clone was recorded only once. This chain connects TRBV11-3 to TRBJ2-4; D perhaps matches TRBD1 (6 bases). Germline V gene lookup returns CDR1 SGHNT and CDR2 YENEEA. The CDR3 contains 16 residues. V lost 4 bases and J lost 0, with 13 bases in between. DNA of the CDR3: TGTGCCAGCAGCTCCTCCGGACAGCTAGCCAAAAACATTCAGTACTTC. It translates to CASSSSGQLAKNIQYF.

CDR3 loop: CASSVQGAGTDTQYF. The CDR3 bases are TGTGCCAGCAGTGTACAGGGGGCGGGCACAGATACGCAGTATTTT. V and J are TRBV5-4 and TRBJ2-3; 9 nucleotides match TRBD1. CDR1 and CDR2 from the germline V gene are SGHNT and YYREEE (reference sequence). The CDR3 totals 15 residues. The J segment lost 1 base and the V segment lost 5 bases, leaving 5 bases of the junction unmatched.

The chain links TRBV5-6 to TRBJ2-3; the D gene is possibly TRBD1 (5 bases). The CDR3 extends over 14 amino acids. The germline V and J ends were trimmed by 4 bases and 14 bases, with 23 bases remaining between them. Germline-derived CDR1 and CDR2 are SGHDT and YYEEEE. CDR3: CASSRGGKAIVWYF. For the CDR3, the DNA is TGTGCCAGCAGCAGGGGCGGAAAGGCCATCGTATGGTATTTT.

This clone was counted between two and nine times. The chain carries TRBV6-5 and TRBJ2-2; tentative D call: TRBD1 (5 bases). Germline CDR1 and CDR2: MNHEY and SVGAGI. The CDR3 runs 14 residues. V lost 5 bases and J 8 bases, leaving 15 bases between the germline ends. The CDR3 protein is CASSNLRGAGELFF. DNA of the CDR3: TGTGCCAGCAGTAACCTAAGGGGCGCTGGGGAGCTGTTTTTT.

The chain combines TRBV6-6 with TRBJ2-7; perhaps TRBD1 as D (5 bases). The V gene's germline CDR1 is MNHNY and CDR2 SVGAGI (reference sequence). The V gene lost 6 bases and the J gene lost 3 bases, with 15 bases spanning the gap. The CDR3 consists of 14 residues. The CDR3 loop is CASRLRPDSYEQYF. The DNA for the CDR3 is TGTGCCAGCAGACTCCGCCCAGACAGCTACGAGCAGTACTTC.

The chain combines TRBV9 with TRBJ2-3; D is unresolved. Germline-derived CDR1 and CDR2 are SGDLS and YYNGEE. The CDR3 has 14 amino acids. V lost 0 bases and J lost 2, with 7 bases in between. The CDR3 loop reads CASSVGRITDTQYF. The CDR3 DNA reads as TGTGCCAGCAGCGTAGGGCGGATCACAGATACGCAGTATTTT. The full variable domain, in which reference TRBV9 and TRBJ2-3 provide the parts outside the CDR3, is DSGVTQTPKHLITATGQRVTLRCSPRSGDLSVYWYQQSLDQGLQFLIQYYNGEERAKGNILERFSAQQFPDLHSELNLSSLELGDSALYFCASSVGRITDTQYFGPGTRLTVL.

This clone was seen once. V usage is TRBV4-1 and J usage is TRBJ2-5, with 8 bases matching TRBD2. V dropped 0 bases and J dropped 7; count of bases not matched to a gene: 10. The germline V gene encodes CDR1 MGHRA and CDR2 YSYEKL. The CDR3 is 16 residues long. DNA for the CDR3: TGCGCCAGCAGCCAAGAGTGGGCTAGCGGGTTGGTGACCCAGTACTTC. This codes for CASSQEWASGLVTQYF.

The CDR3 sequence: CASWASGEYTQYF. The CDR3 DNA reads TGTGCCAGCTGGGCGTCAGGCGAGTATACGCAGTATTTT. The rearrangement links TRBV5-4 to TRBJ2-3, with D unresolved. CDR3 length equals 13 residues. Germline CDR1 SGHNT, CDR2 YYREEE (reference sequence). Trimming stripped 7 bases from V and 7 bases from J, with 16 bases between.